This T cell receptor beta chain was sequenced during a study of blood T cell repertoires in COVID-19. Unmatched junction bases numbered 11, after V lost 5 bases and J lost 8 bases. CDR1 is SGHTA, CDR2 FQGNSA, per germline. CDR3 length: 15 amino acids. Participants reported their clinical history, and cohort assignment relied on those reports. Symptom resolution, clearance, or two negative PCRs marked donors in Cohort 3 as recovered. The table came from immunoSEQ multiplex PCR; TCRdb's copy has only in-frame clones and leaves some out. The data contain fewer than 200,000 clones, less than 90% of them singletons.

The sequencing input was PBMCs or T cells enriched from blood (not recorded which). V gene TRBV7-2 combines with J gene TRBJ1-5; 8 nucleotides agree with TRBD1. This sequence originates from a woman aged 45-65 years who had recovered from COVID-19. The CDR3 region is CASSGRQGLVEPQHF. Here the CDR3 DNA reads TGTGCCAGCAGCGGACGACAGGGGTTGGTGGAGCCCCAGCATTTT.